This TCR beta chain was sequenced in a study of blood T cell repertoires in COVID-19. This clone occurred once. Generated by immunoSEQ multiplex PCR, the TCRdb table keeps only in-frame clones and is missing some. The sample holds 130,000 to 150,000 clones, approximately 88% seen once. This clonotype originated in a man in his forties with acute COVID-19. Sequencing was carried out using PBMCs or T cells enriched from blood (not recorded which).

CDR3 bases: TGTGCCAGCAGTGGACCGGGACTAGCGGGGGGCCCAGGCGGAGATACGCAGTATTTT. Translation: CASSGPGLAGGPGGDTQYF. The chain has TRBV27 and TRBJ2-3; 15 nucleotides line up with TRBD2. The CDR3 has 19 amino acids. Trimming at V came to 5 bases and at J to 5 bases, leaving 14 bases not matched to a gene. Per the germline V gene, CDR1 is MNHEY and CDR2 is SMNVEV (reference sequence).